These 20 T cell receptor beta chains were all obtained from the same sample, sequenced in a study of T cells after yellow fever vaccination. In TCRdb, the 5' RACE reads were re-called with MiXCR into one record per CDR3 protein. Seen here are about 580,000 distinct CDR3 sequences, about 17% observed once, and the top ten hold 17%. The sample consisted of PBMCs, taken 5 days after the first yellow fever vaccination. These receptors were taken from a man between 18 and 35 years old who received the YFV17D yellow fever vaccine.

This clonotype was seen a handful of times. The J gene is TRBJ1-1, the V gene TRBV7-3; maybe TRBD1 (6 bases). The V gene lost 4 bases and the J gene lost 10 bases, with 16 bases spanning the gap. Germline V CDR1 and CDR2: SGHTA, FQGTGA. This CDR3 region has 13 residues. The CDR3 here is CASSSTGGERAFF. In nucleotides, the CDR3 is TGTGCCAGCAGCTCCACGGGGGGCGAAAGAGCTTTCTTT.

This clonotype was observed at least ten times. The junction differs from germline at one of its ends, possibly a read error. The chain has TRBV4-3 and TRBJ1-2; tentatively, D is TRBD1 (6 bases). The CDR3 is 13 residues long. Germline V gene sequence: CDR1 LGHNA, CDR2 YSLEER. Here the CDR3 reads CASSQGQSYGYTF. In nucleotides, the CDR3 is TGTGCCAGCAGCCAAGGACAGTCCTATGGCTACACCTTC.

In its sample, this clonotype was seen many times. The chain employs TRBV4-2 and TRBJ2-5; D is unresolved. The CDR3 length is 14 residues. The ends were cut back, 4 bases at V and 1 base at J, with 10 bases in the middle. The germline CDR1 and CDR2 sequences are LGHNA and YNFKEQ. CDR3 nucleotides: TGTGCCAGCAGCCTCGACGCTTTCCAAGAGACCCAGTACTTC. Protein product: CASSLDAFQETQYF.

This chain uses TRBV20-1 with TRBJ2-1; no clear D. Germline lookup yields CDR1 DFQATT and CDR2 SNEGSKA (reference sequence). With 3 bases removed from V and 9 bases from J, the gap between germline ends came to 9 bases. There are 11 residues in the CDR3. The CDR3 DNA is TGCAGTGCTAGGGGTGGCGGTGAGCAGTTCTTC. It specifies CSARGGGEQFF.

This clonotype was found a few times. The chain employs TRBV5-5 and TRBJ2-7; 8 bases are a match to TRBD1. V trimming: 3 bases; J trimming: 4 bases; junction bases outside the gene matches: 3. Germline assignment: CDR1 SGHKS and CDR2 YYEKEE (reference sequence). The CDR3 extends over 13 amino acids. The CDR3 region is CASSYDRGYEQYV. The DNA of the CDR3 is TGTGCCAGCAGCTACGACAGGGGATACGAGCAGTACGTC.

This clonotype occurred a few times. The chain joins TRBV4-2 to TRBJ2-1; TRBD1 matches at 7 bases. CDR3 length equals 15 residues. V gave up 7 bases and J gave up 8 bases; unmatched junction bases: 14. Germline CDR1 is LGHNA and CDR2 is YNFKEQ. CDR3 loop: CASTLTGTVGHEQFF. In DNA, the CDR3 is TGTGCCAGCACGCTAACCGGGACAGTTGGCCATGAGCAGTTCTTC.

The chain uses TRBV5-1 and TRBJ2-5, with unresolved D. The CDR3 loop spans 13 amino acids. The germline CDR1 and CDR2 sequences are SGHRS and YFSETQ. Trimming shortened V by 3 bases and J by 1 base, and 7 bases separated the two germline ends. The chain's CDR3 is CASSSFTQETQYF. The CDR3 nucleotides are TGCGCCAGCAGCTCCTTTACCCAAGAGACCCAGTACTTC. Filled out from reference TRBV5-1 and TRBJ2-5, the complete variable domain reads KAGVTQTPRYLIKTRGQQVTLSCSPISGHRSVSWYQQTPGQGLQFLFEYFSETQRNKGNFPGRFSGRQFSNSRSEMNVSTLELGDSALYLCASSSFTQETQYFGPGTRLLVL.

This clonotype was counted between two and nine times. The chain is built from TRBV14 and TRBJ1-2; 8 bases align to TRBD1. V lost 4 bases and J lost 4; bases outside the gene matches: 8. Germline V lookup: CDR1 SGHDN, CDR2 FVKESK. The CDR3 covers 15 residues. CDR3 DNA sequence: TGTGCCAGCAGCCCCGGACAGGGACCCAGCTATGGCTACACCTTC. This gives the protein CASSPGQGPSYGYTF.

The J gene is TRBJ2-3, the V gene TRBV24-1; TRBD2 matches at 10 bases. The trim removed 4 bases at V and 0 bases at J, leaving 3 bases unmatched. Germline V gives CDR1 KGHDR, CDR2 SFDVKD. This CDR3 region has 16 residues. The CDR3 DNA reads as TGTGCCACCAGTGAAGGACTAGCGGAAAGCACAGATACGCAGTATTTT. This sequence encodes CATSEGLAESTDTQYF.

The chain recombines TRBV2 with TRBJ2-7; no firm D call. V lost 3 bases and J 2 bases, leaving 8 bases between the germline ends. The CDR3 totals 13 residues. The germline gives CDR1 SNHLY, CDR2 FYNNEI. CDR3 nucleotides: TGTGCCAGCAGTGAGGGCTTCGCCTACGAGCAGTACTTC. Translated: CASSEGFAYEQYF. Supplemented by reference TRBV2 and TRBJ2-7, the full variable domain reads EPEVTQTPSHQVTQMGQEVILRCVPISNHLYFYWYRQILGQKVEFLVSFYNNEISEKSEIFDDQFSVERPDGSNFTLKIRSTKLEDSAMYFCASSEGFAYEQYFGPGTRLTVT.

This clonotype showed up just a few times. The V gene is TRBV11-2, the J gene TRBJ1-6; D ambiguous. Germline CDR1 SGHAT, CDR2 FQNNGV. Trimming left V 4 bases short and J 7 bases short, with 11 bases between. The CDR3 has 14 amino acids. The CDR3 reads CASSSTGPNSPLHF. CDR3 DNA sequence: TGTGCCAGCAGCTCGACCGGGCCCAATTCACCCCTCCACTTT.

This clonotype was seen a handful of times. Written as DNA, the CDR3 is TGTGCCAGTAGTATAGAGCCGGGACAGCGCTATGGCTACACCTTC. Translated, it gives CASSIEPGQRYGYTF. This chain uses TRBV19 with TRBJ1-2; TRBD1 aligns across 7 bases. V lost 0 bases, J lost 4 bases, and 5 bases stayed unmatched. Germline V gene lookup returns CDR1 LNHDA and CDR2 SQIVND (reference sequence). This CDR3 has 15 residues.

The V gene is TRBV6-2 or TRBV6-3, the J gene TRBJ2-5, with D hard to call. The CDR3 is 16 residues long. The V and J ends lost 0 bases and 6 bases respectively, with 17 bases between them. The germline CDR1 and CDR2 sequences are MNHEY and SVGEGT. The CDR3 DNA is TGTGCCAGCAGTTACTCGAGGCGTGAGGTGAAGCAGACCCAGTACTTC. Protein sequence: CASSYSRREVKQTQYF.

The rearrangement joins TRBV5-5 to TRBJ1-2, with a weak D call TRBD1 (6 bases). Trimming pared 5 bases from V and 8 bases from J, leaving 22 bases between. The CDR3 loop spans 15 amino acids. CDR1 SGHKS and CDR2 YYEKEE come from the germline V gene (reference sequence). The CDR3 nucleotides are TGTGCCAGCAGTTTCGACAGGTCCAGCCCCCCGGGCTACACCTTC. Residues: CASSFDRSSPPGYTF.

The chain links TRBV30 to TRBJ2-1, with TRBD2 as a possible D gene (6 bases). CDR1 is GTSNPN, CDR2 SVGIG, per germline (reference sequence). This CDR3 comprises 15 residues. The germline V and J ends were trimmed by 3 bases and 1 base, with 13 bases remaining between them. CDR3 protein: CAWSGDWASYNEQFF. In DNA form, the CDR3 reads TGTGCCTGGAGCGGGGACTGGGCGTCCTACAATGAGCAGTTCTTC. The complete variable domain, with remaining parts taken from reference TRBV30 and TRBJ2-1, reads SQTIHQWPATLVQPVGSPLSLECTVEGTSNPNLYWYRQAAGRGLQLLFYSVGIGQISSEVPQNLSASRPQDRQFILSSKKLLLSDSGFYLCAWSGDWASYNEQFFGPGTRLTVL.

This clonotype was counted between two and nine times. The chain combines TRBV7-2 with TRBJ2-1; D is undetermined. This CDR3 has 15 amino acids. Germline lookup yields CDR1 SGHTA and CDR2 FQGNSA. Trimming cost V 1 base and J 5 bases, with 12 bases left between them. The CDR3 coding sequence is TGTGCCAGCAGCTTAGGCCAACTACTTAACAATGAGCAGTTCTTC. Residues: CASSLGQLLNNEQFF.

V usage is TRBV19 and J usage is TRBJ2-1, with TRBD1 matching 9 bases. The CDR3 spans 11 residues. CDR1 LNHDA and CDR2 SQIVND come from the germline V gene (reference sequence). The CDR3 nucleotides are TGTGGGACAGGGGTCTACAATGAGCAGTTCTTC. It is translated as CGTGVYNEQFF.

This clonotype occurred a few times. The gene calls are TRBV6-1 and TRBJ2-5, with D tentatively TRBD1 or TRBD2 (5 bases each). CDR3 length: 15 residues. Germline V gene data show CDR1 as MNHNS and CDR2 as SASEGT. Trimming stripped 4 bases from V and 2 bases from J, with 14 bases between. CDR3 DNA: TGTGCCAGCAGTGGCCTACCGGGACCGCAAGAGACCCAGTACTTC. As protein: CASSGLPGPQETQYF.

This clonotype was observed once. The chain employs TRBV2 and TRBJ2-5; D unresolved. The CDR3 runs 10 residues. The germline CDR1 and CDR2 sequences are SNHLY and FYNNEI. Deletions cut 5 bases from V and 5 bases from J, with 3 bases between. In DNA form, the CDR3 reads TGTGCCAGCAGTACGGAGACCCAGTACTTC. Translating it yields CASSTETQYF.

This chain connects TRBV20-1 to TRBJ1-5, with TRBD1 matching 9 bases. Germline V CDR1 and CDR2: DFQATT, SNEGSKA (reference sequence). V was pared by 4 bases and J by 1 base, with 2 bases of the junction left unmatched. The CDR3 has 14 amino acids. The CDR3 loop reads CSAKDRGSNQPQHF. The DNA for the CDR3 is TGCAGTGCTAAGGACAGGGGCAGCAATCAGCCCCAGCATTTT.